These T cell receptor beta chains were read from a single sample in a study of graft-versus-host responses after intestinal transplantation. Profiling relied on immunoSEQ multiplex PCR, and the TCRdb table lists in-frame clones only, not all of them. The data contain 8,100 or so clones, over 55% of them singletons. Specimen: ileum tissue, collected about 32 weeks after intestinal transplantation. The receptors shown here come from a human patient who received an intestinal transplant, so some T cells may come from the graft donor. The CDR3 runs from the conserved cysteine through the conserved F or W. A D gene is named only where the DNA matches it firmly. Some rows have no size entry. The others give once, few or many, or a class for an expanded clone.

clone_size: NA
cdr3_length: 15
v_call: TRBV5-6
j_call: TRBJ2-6
d_call: NA
cdr3_nt: TGTGCCAGCAGCCTCGTTGGCTCTGGGGCCAACGTCCTGACTTTC
cdr3_aa: CASSLVGSGANVLTF

clone_size: NA
cdr3_length: 16
v_call: TRBV27
j_call: TRBJ2-2
d_call: TRBD2
cdr3_nt: TGTGCCAGCAGTTTTTTGCGCGGGAGTATGAGCGGGGAGCTGTTTTTT
cdr3_aa: CASSFLRGSMSGELFF

clone_size: NA
cdr3_length: 15
v_call: TRBV6-6
j_call: TRBJ1-2
d_call: NA
cdr3_nt: TGTGCCAGCACTATACAAAACGGACAGTCCTATGGCTACACCTTC
cdr3_aa: CASTIQNGQSYGYTF

clone_size: NA
cdr3_length: 13
v_call: TRBV7-9
j_call: TRBJ2-5
d_call: NA
cdr3_nt: TGTGCCAGCAGCTTAGGGCTCCAAGAGACCCAGTACTTC
cdr3_aa: CASSLGLQETQYF

clone_size: once
cdr3_length: 15
v_call: TRBV27
j_call: TRBJ2-3
d_call: NA
cdr3_nt: TGTGCCAGCAGTTCCTACAGGGAACCCACAGATACGCAGTATTTT
cdr3_aa: CASSSYREPTDTQYF

clone_size: medium-sized
cdr3_length: 14
v_call: TRBV6-4
j_call: TRBJ1-6
d_call: TRBD1
cdr3_nt: TGTGCCAGCAGTGAACAGGGGGGGAATTCACCCCTCCACTTT
cdr3_aa: CASSEQGGNSPLHF

clone_size: NA
cdr3_length: 16
v_call: TRBV9
j_call: TRBJ2-3
d_call: TRBD2
cdr3_nt: TGTGCCAGCAGCGTAGTACTAGCGGGGGGGACAGATACGCAGTATTTT
cdr3_aa: CASSVVLAGGTDTQYF

clone_size: NA
cdr3_length: 17
v_call: TRBV5-6
j_call: TRBJ1-2
d_call: NA
cdr3_nt: TGTGCCAGCAGCCTAGCAGTAGCGAGCCGGCAGAGCTATGGCTACACCTTC
cdr3_aa: CASSLAVASRQSYGYTF

clone_size: medium-sized
cdr3_length: 17
v_call: TRBV5-4
j_call: TRBJ2-5
d_call: TRBD2
cdr3_nt: TGTGCCAGCAGCTTGGTGCTAGCGGGGGGAGAGAAAGAGACCCAGTACTTC
cdr3_aa: CASSLVLAGGEKETQYF

clone_size: once
cdr3_length: 13
v_call: TRBV4-2
j_call: TRBJ1-1
d_call: NA
cdr3_nt: TGTGCCAGCAGCCATGGGGGGAACACTGAAGCTTTCTTT
cdr3_aa: CASSHGGNTEAFF

clone_size: NA
cdr3_length: 14
v_call: TRBV9
j_call: TRBJ2-1
d_call: NA
cdr3_nt: TGTGCCAGCAGCTTAGGTGGGGGACGGGATGAGCAGTTCTTC
cdr3_aa: CASSLGGGRDEQFF

clone_size: NA
cdr3_length: 16
v_call: TRBV9
j_call: TRBJ2-5
d_call: NA
cdr3_nt: TGTGCCAGCAGCGTAGCTCCAGGGATGGCACAAGAGACCCAGTACTTC
cdr3_aa: CASSVAPGMAQETQYF

clone_size: once
cdr3_length: 13
v_call: TRBV7-6
j_call: TRBJ1-6
d_call: NA
cdr3_nt: TGTGCCAGCAGCTTAGACAGGGTGTCACCCCTCCACTTT
cdr3_aa: CASSLDRVSPLHF

clone_size: NA
cdr3_length: 15
v_call: TRBV13
j_call: TRBJ2-3
d_call: NA
cdr3_nt: TGTGCCAGCAGCGTACAGGGTACACGCACAGATACGCAGTATTTT
cdr3_aa: CASSVQGTRTDTQYF

clone_size: NA
cdr3_length: 16
v_call: TRBV4-2
j_call: TRBJ2-3
d_call: TRBD2
cdr3_nt: TGTGCCAGCAGCCCAACTAGCGGGGGGGCAGCTGATACGCAGTATTTT
cdr3_aa: CASSPTSGGAADTQYF

clone_size: medium-sized
cdr3_length: 15
v_call: TRBV7-6
j_call: TRBJ2-3
d_call: TRBD2
cdr3_nt: TGTGCCAGCAGCTTTCTAGCGGGGTACACAGATACGCAGTATTTT
cdr3_aa: CASSFLAGYTDTQYF

clone_size: NA
cdr3_length: 14
v_call: TRBV27
j_call: TRBJ1-4
d_call: TRBD1
cdr3_nt: TGTGCCAGCAGACCGGGACAGACGAATGAAAAACTGTTTTTT
cdr3_aa: CASRPGQTNEKLFF

clone_size: medium-sized
cdr3_length: 15
v_call: TRBV2
j_call: TRBJ2-2
d_call: NA
cdr3_nt: TGTGCCAGCAGCCCCGAAAACTCGTACACCGGGGAGCTGTTTTTT
cdr3_aa: CASSPENSYTGELFF

clone_size: NA
cdr3_length: 15
v_call: TRBV10-3
j_call: TRBJ2-2
d_call: NA
cdr3_nt: TGTGCCATCAGCTACGGGGGAACGAACACCGGGGAGCTGTTTTTT
cdr3_aa: CAISYGGTNTGELFF

clone_size: NA
cdr3_length: 16
v_call: TRBV5-1
j_call: TRBJ2-2
d_call: TRBD1
cdr3_nt: TGCGCCAGCAGCAGTTGGACGACAGGGGGTACCGGGGAGCTGTTTTTT
cdr3_aa: CASSSWTTGGTGELFF

clone_size: few
cdr3_length: 13
v_call: TRBV19
j_call: TRBJ2-7
d_call: NA
cdr3_nt: TGTGCCACTGGGCGGGGCTGGGGATACGAGCAGTACTTC
cdr3_aa: CATGRGWGYEQYF

clone_size: NA
cdr3_length: 12
v_call: TRBV29-1
j_call: TRBJ2-5
d_call: NA
cdr3_nt: TGCAGCGTTGGCACAAATCAAGAGACCCAGTACTTC
cdr3_aa: CSVGTNQETQYF

clone_size: NA
cdr3_length: 15
v_call: TRBV6-5
j_call: TRBJ2-1
d_call: TRBD1
cdr3_nt: TGTGCCAGCAGCCTCCGGGACAGATTATACAATGAGCAGTTCTTC
cdr3_aa: CASSLRDRLYNEQFF

clone_size: once
cdr3_length: 16
v_call: TRBV5-6
j_call: TRBJ1-1
d_call: NA
cdr3_nt: TGTGCCAGCCAGCTACTGGGGGCGGGGAAGAACACTGAAGCTTTCTTT
cdr3_aa: CASQLLGAGKNTEAFF

clone_size: NA
cdr3_length: 15
v_call: TRBV2
j_call: TRBJ2-3
d_call: TRBD2
cdr3_nt: TGTGCCAGCAATCCGGTAGCGGGGGGTTCAGATACGCAGTATTTT
cdr3_aa: CASNPVAGGSDTQYF

clone_size: few
cdr3_length: 14
v_call: TRBV6-5
j_call: TRBJ2-2
d_call: NA
cdr3_nt: TGTGCCAGCAAGGGCAGGGGGGACACCGGGGAGCTGTTTTTT
cdr3_aa: CASKGRGDTGELFF

clone_size: NA
cdr3_length: 16
v_call: TRBV6-6
j_call: TRBJ2-5
d_call: NA
cdr3_nt: TGTGCCAGCAGTTACCCCCCACAGGGCCCCCAAGAGACCCAGTACTTC
cdr3_aa: CASSYPPQGPQETQYF

clone_size: NA
cdr3_length: 11
v_call: TRBV2
j_call: TRBJ1-3
d_call: NA
cdr3_nt: TGTGCCAGCAGTGTTCGGAACACCATATATTTT
cdr3_aa: CASSVRNTIYF

clone_size: NA
cdr3_length: 16
v_call: TRBV5-3
j_call: TRBJ1-2
d_call: NA
cdr3_nt: TGTGCCAGAAGCTTCAGGCCGGGACATCCCTGTGGTGGCTACACCTTC
cdr3_aa: CARSFRPGHPCGGYTF

clone_size: NA
cdr3_length: 17
v_call: TRBV5-4
j_call: TRBJ1-5
d_call: NA
cdr3_nt: TGTGCCAGCAGCCAAGGGACTGGAGGGACGGGCAATCAGCCCCAGCATTTT
cdr3_aa: CASSQGTGGTGNQPQHF

clone_size: NA
cdr3_length: 14
v_call: TRBV6-1
j_call: TRBJ1-1
d_call: NA
cdr3_nt: TGTGCCAGCAGTCTTGGGGGGGGAGTCACTGAAGCTTTCTTT
cdr3_aa: CASSLGGGVTEAFF